This TCR beta chain comes out of a study of shared clonotypes between healthy human individuals. Assay execution proceeded at the deep level. In the study's own analysis: Filtering differed for immunoSEQ, which gave only junction sequences without quality scores. Libraries were prepared by immunoSEQ multiplex PCR; TCRdb keeps only in-frame clonotypes and omits some of them. That table supplies the V and J calls and clone size; D and trimming were determined from the DNA. The table lists over a million clones, about 80% of them singletons. The V and J ends lost 4 bases and 2 bases, in that order; junction bases with no gene match: 4. Looked up from germline, CDR1 is MNHNS and CDR2 is SASEGT. The CDR3 is 17 amino acids.

The chain has TRBV6-1 and TRBJ2-6, with TRBD1 identical over 11 bases. Material: memory CD4+ T cells sorted from blood. Documented subset: CD45RA-negative fraction. The source of this sequence is a man younger than 35 in good health. The CDR3 is CASSGGTGGTGANVLTF. DNA of the CDR3: TGTGCCAGCAGTGGAGGGACAGGGGGGACTGGGGCCAACGTCCTGACTTTC.